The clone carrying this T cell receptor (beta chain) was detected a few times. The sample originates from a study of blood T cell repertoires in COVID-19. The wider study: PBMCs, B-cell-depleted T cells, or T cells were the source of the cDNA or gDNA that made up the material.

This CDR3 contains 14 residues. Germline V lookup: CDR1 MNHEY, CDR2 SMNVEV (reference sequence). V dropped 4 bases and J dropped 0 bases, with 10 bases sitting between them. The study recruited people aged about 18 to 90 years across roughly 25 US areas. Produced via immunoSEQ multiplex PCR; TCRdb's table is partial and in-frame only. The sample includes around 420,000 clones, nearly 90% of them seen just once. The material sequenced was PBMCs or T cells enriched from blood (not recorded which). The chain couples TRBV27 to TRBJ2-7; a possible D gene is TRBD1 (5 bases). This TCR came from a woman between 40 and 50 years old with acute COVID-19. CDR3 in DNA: TGTGCCAGCAGTTCCCGAGACAGCTCCTACGAGCAGTACTTC. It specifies CASSSRDSSYEQYF.